This T cell receptor (beta chain) came from a study of blood T cell repertoires in COVID-19. Study overall: Italy, Spain and the United States were the sources of the convalescent and acute COVID-19 samples.

Authors' processing steps: By means of reference gene primer amplification, nucleated cell counts were estimated. Clones were sequenced by immunoSEQ multiplex PCR, and TCRdb holds only the in-frame ones, with some missing. D and trimming were read from the DNA, whereas the V and J calls and clone size are those reported in that table. Of about 200,000 clones listed, roughly 90% are singletons. Germline values: CDR1 SGHVS, CDR2 FQNEAQ. The CDR3 extends over 11 amino acids. Sequenced material: peripheral blood. The source is a woman aged 40 to 50 who had recovered from COVID-19. The rearrangement joins TRBV7-8 to TRBJ2-7; the D gene is possibly TRBD2 (5 bases). The CDR3 loop is CAEAGSYEQYF. The CDR3 DNA sequence: TGTGCGGAGGCGGGCTCCTACGAGCAGTACTTC.